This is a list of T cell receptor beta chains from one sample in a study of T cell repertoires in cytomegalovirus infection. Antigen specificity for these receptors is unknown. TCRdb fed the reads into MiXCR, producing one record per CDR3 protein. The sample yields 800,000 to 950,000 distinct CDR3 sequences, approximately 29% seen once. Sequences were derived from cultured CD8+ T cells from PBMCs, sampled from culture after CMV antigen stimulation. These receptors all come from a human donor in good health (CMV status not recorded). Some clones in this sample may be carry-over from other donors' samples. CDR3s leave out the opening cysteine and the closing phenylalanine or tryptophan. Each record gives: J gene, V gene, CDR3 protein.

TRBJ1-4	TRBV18	ASSPPVLLTTTGANEKLF
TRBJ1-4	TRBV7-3	ASSDSVGPKNEKLF
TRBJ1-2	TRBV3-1	ASSQDQAGGTYYGYT
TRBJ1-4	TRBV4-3	ASSQETNEKLF
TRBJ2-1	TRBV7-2	ASSLAIRDSPTYNEQF
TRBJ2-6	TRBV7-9	ASSGEGSRPAGANVLT
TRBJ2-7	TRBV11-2	ASSLNPQGHEQY
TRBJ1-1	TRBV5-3	ASSLEWTSGEGSRTEAF
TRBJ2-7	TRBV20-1	SARGRASYEQY
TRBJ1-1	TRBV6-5	ASSYSAQGGMNTEAF
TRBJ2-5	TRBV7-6	ASSLVAGLAVIQETQY
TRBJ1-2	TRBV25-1	ASSEYEQVPSIT
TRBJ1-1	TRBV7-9	ASSFGTGFVGEGNTEAF
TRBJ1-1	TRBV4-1	TSSGAVEAF
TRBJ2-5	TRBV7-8	ASSSTGYEETQY
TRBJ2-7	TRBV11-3	ASSPGKGTGSYEQY
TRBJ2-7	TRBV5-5	ANSRGQGTDEQY
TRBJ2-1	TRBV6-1	ASSENEWGAGYNEQF
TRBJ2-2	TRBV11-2	ASSLVSSGGTGELF
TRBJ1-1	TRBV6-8	ASSYSWDREFSFTEAF
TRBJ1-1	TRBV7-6	ASSLGVHSGAF
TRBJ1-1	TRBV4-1	ASSHPWTGPNTEAF
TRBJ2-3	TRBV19	ASSMGQRGTDTQY
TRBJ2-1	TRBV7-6	ASSSGVAGGPYNEQF
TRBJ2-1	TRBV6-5	ASKVVGGRDNEQF
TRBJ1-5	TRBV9	ASSVDDGLQPQH
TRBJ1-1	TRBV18	ASSPSLALSSWNTEAF
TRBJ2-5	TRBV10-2	ASSSDRRSGWETQY
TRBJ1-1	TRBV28	ASSLRQGIGSNTEAF
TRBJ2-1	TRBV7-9	ASSLNLEQF
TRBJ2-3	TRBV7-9	ASSFGITDTQY
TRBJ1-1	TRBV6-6	ASSPQGGWAEAF
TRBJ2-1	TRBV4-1	ASSGGLAFDEQF
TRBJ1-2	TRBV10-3	AALLGDYGYT
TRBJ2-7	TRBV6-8	ASRLGQYYEQY
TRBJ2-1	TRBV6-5	ASSYSVAGNYNEQF
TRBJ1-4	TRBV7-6	ASSKGSNEKLF
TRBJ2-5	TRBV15	ATSSVGGDRETQY
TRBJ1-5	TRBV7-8	ASSVDVSNQPQH
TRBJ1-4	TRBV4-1	ASSQEAQGGSNEKLF
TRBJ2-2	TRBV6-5	ASSYKGRVGELF
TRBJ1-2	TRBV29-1	SVGSGNRLNYGYT
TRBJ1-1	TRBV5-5	ASSLERQGMVLTEAF
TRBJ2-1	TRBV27	ASSSPDRIDEQF
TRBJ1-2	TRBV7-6	ASSGGQIYGYT
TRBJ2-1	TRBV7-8	ASSRTETSGNEQF
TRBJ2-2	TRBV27	ASSHRGRNTGELF
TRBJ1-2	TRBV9	ASSVPGGYT
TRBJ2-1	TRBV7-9	ASSSSGQVYNEQF
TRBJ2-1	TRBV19	ASSRLAGGSLDEQF
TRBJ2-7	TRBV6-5	ASSYRGPYEQY
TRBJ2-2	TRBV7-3	ASSSGGFGSGELF
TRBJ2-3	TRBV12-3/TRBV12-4	ASSFRGDPTDTQY
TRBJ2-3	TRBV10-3	AISEEGTDTQY
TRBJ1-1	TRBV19	ASSNRGGNTEAF
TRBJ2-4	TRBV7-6	ASSPQTGAKNIQY